A single sample gave rise to the 5 T cell receptor beta chains below, sequenced in a study of spatial heterogeneity in lung cancer. Noted time point: blood at routine non-recurrence follow-up after resection. MiXCR, run by TCRdb on the 5' RACE reads, gives a single entry per CDR3 protein. In the table there are under 150,000 distinct CDR3 sequences, 10% to 11% of which are singletons. Sequencing used PBMCs, obtained at follow-up. The receptor source for this set is a female donor with early-stage non-small cell lung cancer.

J is TRBJ1-2 and V is TRBV7-2; 7 bases fit TRBD1. V was clipped by 2 bases and J by 2 bases; unmatched bases: 5. The CDR3 covers 15 residues. Per germline, CDR1 SGHTA and CDR2 FQGNSA. CDR3: CASSLFRTGNYGYTF. CDR3 sequence (DNA): TGTGCCAGCAGCTTATTTAGGACAGGCAACTATGGCTACACCTTC.

This chain uses TRBV18 with TRBJ1-5, with unresolved D. Deletions cut 4 bases from V and 2 bases from J, with 12 bases between. Germline V CDR1 and CDR2: KGHSH, LQKENI. The CDR3 has 15 residues. The CDR3 region is CASSLRSGGNQPQHF. In nucleotides, the CDR3 is TGTGCCAGCTCACTCAGGTCAGGTGGCAATCAGCCCCAGCATTTT.

This clonotype was picked up a small number of times. V usage is TRBV9 and J usage is TRBJ2-4; TRBD1 or TRBD2 may be the D gene (5 bases each). This CDR3 has 16 amino acids. Germline values: CDR1 SGDLS, CDR2 YYNGEE. The germline V and J ends were trimmed by 0 bases and 8 bases, with 18 bases remaining between them. CDR3 sequence: CASSVVGTHSGDIQYF. CDR3 nucleotides: TGTGCCAGCAGCGTAGTGGGGACCCACTCTGGTGACATTCAGTACTTC.

V usage is TRBV7-8 and J usage is TRBJ2-5; TRBD2 agrees at 9 bases. The J segment lost 4 bases and the V segment lost 5 bases, leaving 8 bases of the junction unmatched. The CDR3 has 15 residues. CDR1 SGHVS and CDR2 FQNEAQ come from the germline V gene. For the CDR3, the DNA is TGTGCCAGCAGCCCCGCTGGCGGGAGGGTAGAGACCCAGTACTTC. Protein sequence: CASSPAGGRVETQYF.

This clonotype was counted many times. The J gene is TRBJ2-7, the V gene TRBV28, with D possibly TRBD2 on 6 matching bases. CDR1 and CDR2 from the germline V gene are MDHEN and SYDVKM. The CDR3 covers 15 residues. V was pared by 6 bases and J by 5 bases, with 20 bases between. The CDR3 region has the DNA TGTGCCAGCAGGAGTCGCGGGGCCTTTGGGAACGAGCAGTACTTC. Protein sequence: CASRSRGAFGNEQYF. Filled out from reference TRBV28 and TRBJ2-7, the complete variable domain reads DVKVTQSSRYLVKRTGEKVFLECVQDMDHENMFWYRQDPGLGLRLIYFSYDVKMKEKGDIPEGYSVSREKKERFSLILESASTNQTSMYLCASRSRGAFGNEQYFGPGTRLTVT.